The source of this TCR beta chain is a study of T cells expressing NK-cell markers. The CDR3 loop spans 13 amino acids. The V gene's germline CDR1 is MGHDK and CDR2 SYGVNS. TCRdb re-called the 5' RACE reads; one entry per CDR3 protein, DNA not given. Its clone listing holds about 180,000 distinct CDR3 sequences. The clonotype was recovered from a man aged 18 to 69 in good health. Material for sequencing was blood T cells: a sorted CD56 or NKG2C T cell subset, CD4+ or CD8+ T cells, or bulk PBMC T cells (not recorded which). The chain has TRBV25-1 and TRBJ2-5. CDR3 loop: CASSETSGETQYF.